This section outlines one TCR beta chain sequence together with its context. The specificity of this receptor is unknown. Base qualities were left out, and no much larger clone turns up one base away. The time point label of this sample denotes: about 5 months on oral tofacitinib. The sample's treatment or condition label, in plain terms: oral pan-JAK inhibitor, 5-10 mg twice daily. Lesional scalp punch biopsies and peripheral blood were obtained from alopecia areata patients. PBMCs were separated by density centrifugation and stained for CD3, CD4 and CD8, after which CD4+ and CD8+ T cells were sorted on a FACSAria. The junction carries 17 bases between V and J, which are trimmed by 6 bases and 2 bases respectively. The germline V gene encodes CDR1 SNHLY and CDR2 FYNNEI. Measured from the cysteine to the phenylalanine, the CDR3 is 16 residues long. The only DNA kept is the CDR3, 48 bases in frame from the first base.

This sample is drawn from a study of CD8+ T cells in alopecia areata (dated by TCRdb to 2017 to 2018). For context, the study as a whole: The treated patients took part in an open-label pilot trial in which moderate-to-severe alopecia areata was treated with oral tofacitinib at 5 to 10 mg twice daily. immunoSEQ multiplex PCR using 35 Vbeta forward primers and 13 Jbeta reverse primers was used to amplify TCRbeta CDR3 regions. In treated patients, disease severity was measured using the SALT score, which gives the percentage of scalp surface area affected. The study used high-throughput TCRbeta sequencing to examine T cell clonal expansion in alopecia areata, in both the C3H/HeJ mouse model and human patients. The RNA source kit depended on sample type: the PAXgene miRNA kit for fixed scalp, the miRNeasy kit for PBMCs, and the RNeasy kit for mouse skin. Patients stayed on tofacitinib for 6 to 18 months and then had 6 months of follow-up off drug so that delayed response and recurrence could be assessed. On the human side, TCRbeta sequencing was run on scalp tissue and on sorted CD4+ and CD8+ peripheral blood T cells from healthy controls and from alopecia areata patients with either patchy or totalis/universalis disease. Biopsies were taken from tofacitinib-treated patients at baseline and at 4 and 24 weeks of treatment, and a later scalp biopsy was taken in several of the tofacitinib-treated patients. Scalp clonality was compared among normal scalp (n=4), patchy alopecia areata scalp (n=8), and alopecia totalis/universalis scalp (n=8). What the authors observed across the whole study: Many expanded lesional clones were found to persist in scalp and blood during tofacitinib treatment, and relapse after treatment cessation may be partly explained by this persistence. With tofacitinib, both scalp clonality and the number of expanded CD8+ clones among the top 100 scalp clones went down significantly. Compared with normal scalp, lesional scalp, particularly in alopecia totalis/universalis, had higher clonality and more expanded CD8+ clones, which suggests antigenic drive. Shared TCR sequences between patients were less evident than in mice, which may be partly attributable to HLA diversity in the patient population. Because the treated cohort was small and had just a single nonresponder, larger studies are needed to establish links between baseline CD8+ expansion and response. Resident alphabeta T cells in normal human skin are also sequenced, complicating scalp TCR repertoire analysis, unlike mouse skin dominated by gammadelta T cells.

To prepare the library, the immunoSEQ multiplex PCR assay was applied. RNA was extracted from all samples and reverse transcribed into cDNA as template for TCR sequencing. SuperScript III was used for first-strand cDNA synthesis, primed with a 2:1 mix of oligo-dT and random hexamers. A synthetic immune receptor repertoire was used to gauge amplification bias, and whatever bias remained was removed computationally. The authors' analysis ran thus. Raw reads were preprocessed for error removal, and CDR3 was defined according to IMGT conventions as running from the conserved cysteine to phenylalanine. Clonality was computed by normalizing Shannon entropy by log2 of the number of productive unique TCRs and subtracting the result from 1. Whether scalp clones were CD4 or CD8 was inferred by matching scalp TCRbeta sequences against CD4 and CD8 repertoires sorted from blood. The table was pulled from immuneACCESS by TCRdb, which kept in-frame rearrangements only. Such tables lose some clones; where checked, under half of the loss comes from unresolved V genes, and the rest has no known cause. V and J calls and clone size are those listed in that table; D and trimming were worked out from the DNA. The table for this sample lists 270,000 or so clones; roughly 64% of them were counted only once. The biggest ten clones account for about 1.7% of the sample.

The receptor was derived from a human donor with alopecia areata. The chain was built from TRBV2 and TRBJ2-1; a weak D assignment points to TRBD1 (5 bases agree). Sequenced here: CD4+ T cells sorted from blood, sampled at week 24, from a patient treated with tofacitinib. The sequence in DNA is TGTGCCAGCAGCCCTACCCAGGGTGGGCCCTACAATGAGCAGTTCTTC. This sequence encodes CASSPTQGGPYNEQFF.